Presented here are 3 T cell receptor beta chains from one specimen sequenced in a study. TCRdb re-derived calls from the 5' RACE reads in MiXCR, one entry per CDR3 protein. The table includes roughly 40,000 distinct CDR3 sequences, 25% to 35% detected once. Material: memory CD4+ T cells sorted from a lymph node. Stated subset: memory CD4+ T cells, CD4+CD45RO+CD25-. These receptor sequences come from a female donor with breast cancer.

The chain employs TRBV6-5 and TRBJ1-3; D call uncertain. CDR1 and CDR2 from the germline V gene are MNHEY and SVGAGI. The CDR3 is 13 amino acids. V gave up 6 bases and J gave up 0 bases, with 6 bases separating them. The CDR3 sequence is CASRMNSGNTIYF. CDR3 DNA sequence: TGTGCCAGCAGGATGAACTCTGGAAACACCATATATTTT.

V is TRBV7-6 and J is TRBJ2-2, with D unresolved. The V gene lost 5 bases and the J gene lost 2 bases, with 9 bases spanning the gap. Germline values: CDR1 SGHVS, CDR2 FNYEAQ. CDR3 size: 14 residues. The CDR3 bases are TGTGCCAGCAGCGCCCTTTTTAACACCGGGGAGCTGTTTTTT. Encoded protein: CASSALFNTGELFF.

CDR3 amino acids: CASSSTAGDYEQYF. CDR3 bases: TGTGCCAGCAGTTCTACGGCGGGTGACTACGAGCAGTACTTC. This rearrangement joins TRBV6-2 or TRBV6-3 to TRBJ2-7; tentatively, D is TRBD2 (5 bases). The ends were cut back, 4 bases at V and 3 bases at J, with 13 bases in the middle. The CDR3 loop spans 14 amino acids. Germline CDR1 reads MNHEY; CDR2 reads SVGEGT.